The clone carrying this TCR beta chain was detected a few times. What it binds is unknown. From whole blood left unfractionated, total RNA was extracted. What the library attached to individual cDNA molecules were unique molecular identifiers. One entry per CDR3 protein, called by TCRdb with MiXCR from the 5' RACE reads. The profile covers about 81,000 distinct CDR3 sequences, with 7% to 8% appearing a single time and approximately 2.5% taken by the ten largest. The data originate from a study of human T cells and chemical hapten exposure. Study-wide background: Slight differences in pooled library volume were the main source of varying TCR yields across samples.

Germline CDR1 reads SNHLY; CDR2 reads FYNNEI. The CDR3 consists of 15 residues. Deletions cut 6 bases from V and 2 bases from J, with 15 bases between. Study conclusions and caveats: No change in TCRs above 1 in 1000 frequency was produced by DPC sensitization.

The chain uses TRBV2 and TRBJ2-3; the D gene is possibly TRBD2 (6 bases). The TCR was taken from a male donor in good health. In DNA form, the CDR3 reads TGTGCCAGCAGAAGTACCAGGGAGGACACAGATACGCAGTATTTT. Protein sequence: CASRSTREDTDTQYF. The entire variable domain, with the rest obtained from reference TRBV2 and TRBJ2-3, is as follows: EPEVTQTPSHQVTQMGQEVILRCVPISNHLYFYWYRQILGQKVEFLVSFYNNEISEKSEIFDDQFSVERPDGSNFTLKIRSTKLEDSAMYFCASRSTREDTDTQYFGPGTRLTVL.